This record covers a single T cell receptor beta chain. This table comes from immunoSEQ multiplex PCR, and its TCRdb copy is limited to in-frame clones, with some not included. The sample shows more than 200,000 clones, about four fifths of them seen only once. The CDR3 totals 16 residues. Looked up from germline, CDR1 is KGHDR and CDR2 is SFDVKD. The J segment lost 7 bases and the V segment lost 4 bases, leaving 7 bases of the junction unmatched. These data are taken from a study of blood T cell repertoires in COVID-19. The TCR originated in a woman between 40 and 50 years old with active or convalescent COVID-19. The chain couples TRBV24-1 to TRBJ2-3, with 13 bases that match TRBD2. The specimen sequenced was peripheral blood. The DNA of the CDR3 is TGTGCCACCAGTGACCCCGGGACTAGCGGGACCAATACGCAGTATTTT. Amino acids: CATSDPGTSGTNTQYF.